One and the same sample provided the 24 T cell receptor beta chains below, sequenced in a study of T cell responses to AZD1222 COVID-19 vaccine. Clones were read by immunoSEQ multiplex PCR, and TCRdb kept only the in-frame ones, dropping some. Of 140,000 or so clones listed, about 90% are singletons. Sequences were derived from peripheral blood, sampled on day 0 of AZD1222 vaccination. The receptors come from an adult in good health.

This clone has only a few counts. The chain couples TRBV2 to TRBJ1-2, with D maybe TRBD1 (5 bases). Trimming removed 6 bases from V and 6 bases from J, with 17 bases in between. The V gene's germline CDR1 is SNHLY and CDR2 FYNNEI. This CDR3 has 14 amino acids. DNA of the CDR3: TGTGCCAGCAGGGGCAGCGGCGGAGGGGATGGCTACACCTTC. It encodes CASRGSGGGDGYTF.

This chain connects TRBV4-2 to TRBJ2-1, with 12 bases matching TRBD2. J lost 3 bases, V lost 2 bases, and 5 bases had no gene match. CDR1 and CDR2 from the germline V gene are LGHNA and YNFKEQ. The CDR3 has 17 amino acids. CDR3 sequence reads: CASSQPGTSGYYNEQFF. CDR3 DNA: TGTGCCAGCAGCCAACCGGGGACTAGCGGGTACTACAATGAGCAGTTCTTC.

The chain links TRBV10-3 to TRBJ2-6; TRBD1 matches 9 bases. Germline loops: CDR1 ENHRY, CDR2 SYGVKD. CDR3 length: 17 amino acids. The V segment lost 0 bases and the J segment 4 bases; nucleotides outside the gene matches: 4. CDR3 in amino acids: CAISESTGGLGANVLTF. The CDR3 coding sequence is TGTGCCATCAGTGAGTCCACAGGGGGCTTGGGGGCCAACGTCCTGACTTTC.

In its sample, this clone was seen once. This rearrangement joins TRBV9 to TRBJ2-7; D perhaps matches TRBD1 (6 bases). The germline CDR1 and CDR2 sequences are SGDLS and YYNGEE. V was trimmed by 3 bases and J by 1 base, leaving 11 bases between them. This CDR3 has 14 amino acids. Here the CDR3 reads CASSERTDSYEQYF. The CDR3 region has the DNA TGTGCCAGCAGCGAGCGGACAGATTCCTACGAGCAGTACTTC.

Written as DNA, the CDR3 is TGCGCCAGCAGTGTCCGCGCGGGGGACGGGGAGCTGTTTTTT. Translated: CASSVRAGDGELFF. The V and J genes are TRBV10-1 and TRBJ2-2, with 7 nucleotides matching TRBD2. The germline V gene has CDR1 WNHNN and CDR2 SYGVQD (reference sequence). V lost 4 bases to trimming and J lost 7 bases; unmatched junction nucleotides: 6. This CDR3 comprises 14 residues.

The chain recombines TRBV6-5 with TRBJ2-5; TRBD1 aligns across 10 bases. With 6 bases clipped from V and 10 bases from J, the junction kept 8 bases outside the gene matches. The CDR3 has 13 residues. The V gene's germline CDR1 is MNHEY and CDR2 SVGAGI. The chain's CDR3 is CASSPDRGILQYF. CDR3 in DNA: TGTGCCAGCAGCCCGGACAGGGGGATTCTCCAGTACTTC.

This chain links TRBV18 with TRBJ1-2; 8 positions match TRBD1. V trimming: 3 bases; J trimming: 2 bases; junction bases outside the gene matches: 2. Germline V CDR1 and CDR2: KGHSH, LQKENI. This CDR3 contains 14 residues. CDR3 in amino acids: CASSPRQGNYGYTF. In nucleotides, the CDR3 is TGTGCCAGCTCACCGCGACAGGGGAACTATGGCTACACCTTC.

The chain carries TRBV18 and TRBJ1-6; 7 bases line up with TRBD1. The CDR3 is 15 amino acids. The V gene end was trimmed by 1 base and the J gene end by 8 bases; junction bases not matched to a gene: 5. Germline V gene sequence: CDR1 KGHSH, CDR2 LQKENI. The DNA of the CDR3 is TGTGCCAGCTCACCACGCCGGGACAGCGATTCACCCCTCCACTTT. Its protein product is CASSPRRDSDSPLHF. Drawing the rest from reference TRBV18 and TRBJ1-6, the complete variable domain is NAGVMQNPRHLVRRRGQEARLRCSPMKGHSHVYWYRQLPEEGLKFMVYLQKENIIDESGMPKERFSAEFPKEGPSILRIQQVVRGDSAAYFCASSPRRDSDSPLHFGNGTRLTVT.

The rearrangement uses TRBV20-1 and TRBJ2-1; 7 bases are shared with TRBD2. From germline, CDR1 is DFQATT and CDR2 SNEGSKA (reference sequence). CDR3 length: 15 amino acids. The V gene end was trimmed by 3 bases and the J gene end by 7 bases; junction bases not matched to a gene: 12. This CDR3 reads CSASGTGGSRNEQFF. CDR3 sequence (DNA): TGCAGTGCTAGTGGGACCGGGGGGTCCCGAAATGAGCAGTTCTTC.

This chain links TRBV20-1 with TRBJ2-1; D might be TRBD1 (5 bases). CDR3 length: 11 residues. V was trimmed by 5 bases and J by 6 bases, leaving 8 bases between them. CDR1 and CDR2 (germline): DFQATT, SNEGSKA (reference sequence). The CDR3 here is CSAARGNEQFF. The CDR3 DNA reads TGCAGTGCTGCTAGGGGCAATGAGCAGTTCTTC.

V usage is TRBV18 and J usage is TRBJ1-1; TRBD1 is a possible D gene (6 bases). The CDR3 sequence is 14 residues long. V lost 6 bases, J lost 0 bases, and 11 bases lay in between. The germline CDR1 and CDR2 sequences are KGHSH and LQKENI. Here the CDR3 reads CASSPRGMNTEAFF. The CDR3, as DNA: TGTGCCAGCTCCCCGAGGGGGATGAACACTGAAGCTTTCTTT.

This chain links TRBV5-1 with TRBJ2-1; 9 bases line up with TRBD2. Trimming removed 2 bases from V and 7 bases from J; junction bases left unmatched: 10. The CDR3 runs 16 residues. Germline loops: CDR1 SGHRS, CDR2 YFSETQ. CDR3 amino acids: CASSLPPLAGQNEQFF. DNA of the CDR3: TGCGCCAGCAGCTTACCACCACTAGCGGGTCAAAATGAGCAGTTCTTC.

The V and J genes are TRBV21-1 and TRBJ1-4. TRBV21-1 is a documented pseudogene. The CDR3 is made up of 16 amino acids. DNA of the CDR3: TGTGCCAGCTCTATGAAAGGTAGGGCCACTAATGAAAAACTGTTTTTT. Its translation is CASSMKGRATNEKLFF.

The chain joins TRBV18 to TRBJ2-1, with 8 bases aligning to TRBD2. CDR1 is KGHSH and CDR2 is LQKENI in the germline V gene. The CDR3 contains 16 residues. With V trimmed by 3 bases and J by 0 bases, 4 bases remained unmatched. In nucleotides, the CDR3 is TGTGCCAGCTCACCCGGCCGGGGGGGCTCCTACAATGAGCAGTTCTTC. Amino acids: CASSPGRGGSYNEQFF.

V is TRBV7-2 and J is TRBJ1-3; no reliable D call. The CDR3 runs 15 residues. Germline assignment: CDR1 SGHTA and CDR2 FQGNSA. Trimming removed 5 bases at V and 0 bases at J, with 11 bases between. This chain's CDR3 is CASSRFFYSGNTIYF. The DNA for the CDR3 is TGTGCCAGCAGCCGGTTCTTTTACTCTGGAAACACCATATATTTT.

DNA of the CDR3: TGTGCCATCAGTGAGGAGTACGAGCAGTACTTC. It codes for CAISEEYEQYF. V gene TRBV10-3 combines with J gene TRBJ2-7, with D hard to call. Germline-derived CDR1 and CDR2 are ENHRY and SYGVKD. The CDR3 runs 11 residues. V was clipped by 2 bases and J by 4 bases, with 3 bases between them.

This clone is a singleton in its sample. J is TRBJ1-1 and V is TRBV28; D call uncertain. Trimming took off 3 bases at V and 3 bases at J, with 5 bases between the two ends. This CDR3 has 12 residues. Per the germline V gene, CDR1 is MDHEN and CDR2 is SYDVKM. CDR3 DNA: TGTGCCAGCAGTTTGACATACACTGAAGCTTTCTTT. This translates into CASSLTYTEAFF.

This sequence joins TRBV19 and TRBJ2-1; 9 bases agree with TRBD2. This CDR3 spans 19 amino acids. The V and J ends lost 4 bases and 0 bases, in that order; junction bases with no gene match: 13. Germline loops: CDR1 LNHDA, CDR2 SQIVND (reference sequence). The chain's CDR3 is CASSTYRTSAKSSYNEQFF. The CDR3 DNA sequence: TGTGCCAGTAGTACCTACCGGACTAGCGCAAAGAGCTCCTACAATGAGCAGTTCTTC.

This clone appeared a few times. In the same sample, other DNA sequences code for this CDR3. The chain is built from TRBV10-3 and TRBJ1-5; D ambiguous. The CDR3 is 12 amino acids. Trimming shortened V by 2 bases and J by 4 bases, and 3 bases separated the two germline ends. The germline CDR1 and CDR2 sequences are ENHRY and SYGVKD. The CDR3 bases are TGTGCCATCAGTGAGGGTAATCAGCCCCAGCATTTT. It specifies CAISEGNQPQHF.

This sequence joins TRBV11-2 and TRBJ2-7, with TRBD1 matching over 8 bases. The germline V gene encodes CDR1 SGHAT and CDR2 FQNNGV. J lost 2 bases, V lost 8 bases, and 5 bases had no gene match. The CDR3 spans 13 residues. As DNA, the CDR3 is TGTGCCAGCTGCCTGGACAGGGCCTACGAGCAGTACTTC. Protein sequence: CASCLDRAYEQYF.

The chain joins TRBV6-5 to TRBJ1-6, with TRBD1 matching over 8 bases. The J segment lost 2 bases and the V segment lost 6 bases, leaving 3 bases of the junction unmatched. The CDR3 runs 15 residues. Germline lookup yields CDR1 MNHEY and CDR2 SVGAGI. In DNA form, the CDR3 reads TGTGCCAGCAGGGTACAGGGGGCCTATAATTCACCCCTCCACTTT. This sequence encodes CASRVQGAYNSPLHF.

The rearrangement joins TRBV7-2 to TRBJ1-5; D unresolved. V lost 4 bases, J lost 4 bases, and 11 bases lay in between. CDR1 SGHTA and CDR2 FQGNSA come from the germline V gene. This CDR3 has 14 amino acids. For the CDR3, the DNA is TGTGCCAGCAGCTCCCGAGGCGGGAATCAGCCCCAGCATTTT. It encodes CASSSRGGNQPQHF. The full variable domain, completed using reference TRBV7-2 and TRBJ1-5, is GAGVSQSPSNKVTEKGKDVELRCDPISGHTALYWYRQSLGQGLEFLIYFQGNSAPDKSGLPSDRFSAERTGGSVSTLTIQRTQQEDSAVYLCASSSRGGNQPQHFGDGTRLSIL.

Regarding this clone: This same CDR3 is encoded by further DNA sequences in the sample. The chain joins TRBV18 to TRBJ1-1; D perhaps matches TRBD1 (6 bases). CDR3 length equals 13 residues. Trimming left V 2 bases short and J 3 bases short, with 7 bases between. Germline assignment: CDR1 KGHSH and CDR2 LQKENI. The CDR3 nucleotides are TGTGCCAGCTCACCAAGGGGGGACACTGAAGCTTTCTTT. Its protein is CASSPRGDTEAFF.

The CDR3 reads CASRMDRGSWYAGELFF. CDR3 coding DNA: TGTGCCAGTAGGATGGACAGGGGGAGTTGGTACGCCGGGGAGCTGTTTTTT. The rearrangement joins TRBV19 to TRBJ2-2, with TRBD1 matching 10 bases. CDR1 and CDR2 (germline): LNHDA, SQIVND (reference sequence). The CDR3 has 17 amino acids. Losses at the gene ends were 6 bases for V and 6 bases for J; bases not matched to a gene: 13.